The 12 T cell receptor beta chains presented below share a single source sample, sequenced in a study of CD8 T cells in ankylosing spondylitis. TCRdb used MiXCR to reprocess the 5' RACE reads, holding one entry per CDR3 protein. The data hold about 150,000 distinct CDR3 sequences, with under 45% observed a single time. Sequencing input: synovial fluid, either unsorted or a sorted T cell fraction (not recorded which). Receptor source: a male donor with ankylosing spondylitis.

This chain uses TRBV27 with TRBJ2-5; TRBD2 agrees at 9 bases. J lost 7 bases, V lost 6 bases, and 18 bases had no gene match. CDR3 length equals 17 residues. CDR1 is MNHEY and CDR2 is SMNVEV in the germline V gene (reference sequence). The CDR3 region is CASSPHVAGVLLVTQYF. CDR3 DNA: TGTGCCAGCAGCCCTCATGTAGCGGGGGTGCTGCTGGTGACCCAGTACTTC.

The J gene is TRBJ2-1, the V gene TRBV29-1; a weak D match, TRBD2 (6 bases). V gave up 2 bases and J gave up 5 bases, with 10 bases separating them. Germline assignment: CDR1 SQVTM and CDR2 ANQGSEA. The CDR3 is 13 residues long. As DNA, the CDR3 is TGCAGCGTTGAACGGACTATAAACAATGAGCAGTTCTTC. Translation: CSVERTINNEQFF.

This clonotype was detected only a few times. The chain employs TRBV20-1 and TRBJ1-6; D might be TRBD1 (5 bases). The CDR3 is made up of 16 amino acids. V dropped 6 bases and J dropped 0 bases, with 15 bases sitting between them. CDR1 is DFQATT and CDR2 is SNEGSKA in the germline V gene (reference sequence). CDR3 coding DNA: TGCAGTGCGTCAGGGCCCCCGAGCTCCTATAATTCACCCCTCCACTTT. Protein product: CSASGPPSSYNSPLHF.

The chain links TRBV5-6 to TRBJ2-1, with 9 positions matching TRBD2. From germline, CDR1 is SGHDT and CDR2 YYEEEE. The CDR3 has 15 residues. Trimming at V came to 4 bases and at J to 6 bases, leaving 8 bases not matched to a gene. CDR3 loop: CASSPSGGSFNEQFF. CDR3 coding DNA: TGTGCCAGCAGCCCAAGCGGGGGGTCTTTCAATGAGCAGTTCTTC.

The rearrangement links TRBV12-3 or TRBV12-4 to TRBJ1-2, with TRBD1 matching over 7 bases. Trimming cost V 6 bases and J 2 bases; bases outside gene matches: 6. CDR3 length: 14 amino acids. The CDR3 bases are TGTGCCAGCAGGAGGACAGGTCCAAACTATGGCTACACCTTC. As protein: CASRRTGPNYGYTF.

This chain's CDR3 is CASSMYVRAVYGYTF. The CDR3 nucleotides are TGTGCCAGCAGCATGTACGTTCGGGCCGTCTATGGCTACACCTTC. V is TRBV7-9 and J is TRBJ1-2, with D unresolved. V lost 5 bases to trimming and J lost 4 bases, with 17 bases between them. CDR3 length: 15 residues. Germline values: CDR1 SEHNR, CDR2 FQNEAQ (reference sequence).

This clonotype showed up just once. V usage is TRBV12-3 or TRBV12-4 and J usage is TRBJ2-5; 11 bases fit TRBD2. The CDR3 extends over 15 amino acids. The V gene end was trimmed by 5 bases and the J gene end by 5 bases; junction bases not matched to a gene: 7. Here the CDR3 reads CASSAGTSGGETQYF. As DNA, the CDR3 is TGTGCCAGCAGTGCCGGGACTAGCGGCGGGGAGACCCAGTACTTC.

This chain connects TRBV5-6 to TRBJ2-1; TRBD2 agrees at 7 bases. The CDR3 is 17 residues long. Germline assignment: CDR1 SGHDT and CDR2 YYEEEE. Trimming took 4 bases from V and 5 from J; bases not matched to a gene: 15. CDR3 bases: TGTGCCAGCAGCCATCGTTCTGGGACTACAGAAGACAATGAGCAGTTCTTC. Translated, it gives CASSHRSGTTEDNEQFF. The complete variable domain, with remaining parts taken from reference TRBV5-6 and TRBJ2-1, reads DAGVTQSPTHLIKTRGQQVTLRCSPKSGHDTVSWYQQALGQGPQFIFQYYEEEERQRGNFPDRFSGHQFPNYSSELNVNALLLGDSALYLCASSHRSGTTEDNEQFFGPGTRLTVL.

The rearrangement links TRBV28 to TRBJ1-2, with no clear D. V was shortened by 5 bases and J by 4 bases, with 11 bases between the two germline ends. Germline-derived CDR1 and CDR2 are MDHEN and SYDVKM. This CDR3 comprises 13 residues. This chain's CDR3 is CASSRGGSYGYTF. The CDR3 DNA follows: TGTGCCAGCAGTCGAGGTGGTAGCTATGGCTACACCTTC.

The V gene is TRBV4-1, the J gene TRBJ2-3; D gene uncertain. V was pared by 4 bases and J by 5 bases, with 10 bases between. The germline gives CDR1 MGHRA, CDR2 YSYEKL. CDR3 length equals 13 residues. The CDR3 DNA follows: TGCGCCAGCAGCCCTAAGTACGAAGATACGCAGTATTTT. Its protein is CASSPKYEDTQYF.

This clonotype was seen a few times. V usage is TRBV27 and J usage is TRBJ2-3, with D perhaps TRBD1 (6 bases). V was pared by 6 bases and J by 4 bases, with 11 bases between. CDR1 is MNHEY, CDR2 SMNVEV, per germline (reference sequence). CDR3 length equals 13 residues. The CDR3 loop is CASSRGHADTQYF. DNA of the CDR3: TGTGCCAGCAGCAGGGGCCACGCAGATACGCAGTATTTT.

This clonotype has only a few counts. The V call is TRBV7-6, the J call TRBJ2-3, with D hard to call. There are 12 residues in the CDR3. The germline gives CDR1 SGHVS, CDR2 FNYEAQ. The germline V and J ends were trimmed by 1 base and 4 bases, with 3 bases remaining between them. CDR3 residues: CASSLVSDTQYF. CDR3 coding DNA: TGTGCCAGCAGCTTAGTATCAGATACGCAGTATTTT.